This TCR beta chain was profiled in a study of T cell changes during pregnancy in multiple sclerosis. The protocol was immunoSEQ multiplex PCR, while the TCRdb copy is restricted to in-frame clones and leaves out a portion. The sample shows 25,000 to 30,000 clones, roughly nine tenths of them seen only once. This CDR3 has 15 amino acids. The V gene lost 4 bases and the J gene lost 1 base, with 13 bases spanning the gap. Germline CDR1 reads SGHKS; CDR2 reads YYEKEE (reference sequence). The sequence was obtained from a female donor with multiple sclerosis, enrolled in a pregnancy study. The rearrangement joins TRBV5-5 to TRBJ2-3; D is unresolved. Sequenced material: CD4+ T cells from peripheral blood mononuclear cells, taken in the second trimester of pregnancy. CDR3 loop: CASSLLVGGTDTQYF. CDR3 DNA: TGTGCCAGCAGCCTTTTGGTTGGAGGCACAGATACGCAGTATTTT. The entire variable domain, with the rest obtained from reference TRBV5-5 and TRBJ2-3, is as follows: DAGVTQSPTHLIKTRGQQVTLRCSPISGHKSVSWYQQVLGQGPQFIFQYYEKEERGRGNFPDRFSARQFPNYSSELNVNALLLGDSALYLCASSLLVGGTDTQYFGPGTRLTVL.